The 13 T cell receptor beta chains presented below share a single source sample, sequenced in a study of shared clonotypes between healthy human individuals. This table comes from immunoSEQ multiplex PCR, and its TCRdb copy is limited to in-frame clones, with some not included. The sample contains fewer than 2.5 million clones, under 95% of which appear only once. What was sequenced was naive CD4+ T cells from PBMCs. Subset specified: CD45RA+ positively selected. These receptors were taken from a man aged 18 to 30 in good health. Some clones in this sample may be carry-over from other donors' samples.

To note about this clone: This sample includes further DNA sequences coding for the same CDR3. The chain combines TRBV5-4 with TRBJ1-4; D might be TRBD1 (5 bases). This CDR3 comprises 13 residues. Deletions cut 0 bases from V and 7 bases from J, with 7 bases between. CDR1 SGHNT and CDR2 YYREEE come from the germline V gene (reference sequence). This chain's CDR3 is CASSLAGGEKLFF. The DNA for the CDR3 is TGTGCCAGCAGCTTGGCCGGGGGTGAAAAACTGTTTTTT.

V and J are TRBV15 and TRBJ1-1, with a weak D call TRBD1 (5 bases). The V gene's germline CDR1 is LNHNV and CDR2 YYDKDF (reference sequence). The CDR3 has 13 residues. V lost 3 bases to trimming and J lost 3 bases, with 8 bases between them. In DNA, the CDR3 is TGTGCCACCAGCAGGCAGGGCTACACTGAAGCTTTCTTT. Protein: CATSRQGYTEAFF.

Concerning this clone: The same CDR3 can be traced to other DNA sequences in this sample. The chain employs TRBV9 and TRBJ1-2, with 11 bases identical to TRBD1. The CDR3 spans 15 residues. The germline CDR1 and CDR2 sequences are SGDLS and YYNGEE. Trimming removed 3 bases from V and 3 bases from J; junction bases left unmatched: 4. CDR3 region: CASSAWTGGDYGYTF. As DNA, the CDR3 is TGTGCCAGCAGCGCGTGGACAGGGGGCGACTATGGCTACACCTTC.

This clone appeared a single time. The chain links TRBV5-8 to TRBJ1-6; no firm D call. The V gene lost 2 bases and the J gene lost 9 bases, with 12 bases spanning the gap. Per germline, CDR1 SGHTS and CDR2 YDEGEE. This CDR3 has 14 amino acids. This chain's CDR3 is CASSFPPGGSPLHF. The CDR3 DNA follows: TGTGCCAGCAGCTTTCCCCCGGGAGGTTCACCCCTCCACTTT.

This clone was counted between two and nine times. The chain combines TRBV7-7 with TRBJ2-2, with TRBD2 matching 11 bases. The V gene's germline CDR1 is SSHAT and CDR2 FNYEAQ (reference sequence). The ends lost 6 bases at V and 7 bases at J; junction bases unmatched: 10. The CDR3 spans 16 residues. In DNA form, the CDR3 reads TGTGCCAGCAGGGGACAGACTAGCGGGATAGTCGGGGAGCTGTTTTTT. Translated: CASRGQTSGIVGELFF.

The V gene is TRBV4-2, the J gene TRBJ2-1; 12 nucleotides agree with TRBD2. Germline lookup yields CDR1 LGHNA and CDR2 YNFKEQ. CDR3 length: 15 amino acids. The trim removed 3 bases at V and 8 bases at J, leaving 5 bases unmatched. The CDR3 sequence is CASSHTSGRLYEQFF. In DNA form, the CDR3 reads TGTGCCAGCAGCCACACTAGCGGGAGGTTGTATGAGCAGTTCTTC.

This sequence joins TRBV11-2 and TRBJ2-3; no reliable D call. CDR1 SGHAT and CDR2 FQNNGV come from the germline V gene. This CDR3 is built from 12 residues. Trimming removed 4 bases from V and 7 bases from J, with 9 bases in between. The CDR3 sequence is CASSSSRNTQYF. The CDR3 nucleotides are TGTGCCAGCAGCTCGTCCAGAAATACGCAGTATTTT.

This clone occurred once. This chain connects TRBV19 to TRBJ2-2; TRBD2 agrees at 16 bases. J was trimmed by 3 bases and V by 4 bases; bases with no gene match: 5. CDR3 size: 18 residues. The germline CDR1 and CDR2 sequences are LNHDA and SQIVND (reference sequence). CDR3 in amino acids: CASSKGLAGGADTGELFF. CDR3 coding DNA: TGTGCCAGTAGTAAGGGACTAGCGGGAGGGGCGGACACCGGGGAGCTGTTTTTT.

The chain carries TRBV6-1 and TRBJ2-7, with D uncertain. The CDR3 runs 13 residues. Germline loops: CDR1 MNHNS, CDR2 SASEGT. Trimming cost V 0 bases and J 3 bases, with 6 bases left between them. The CDR3 DNA reads as TGTGCCAGCAGTGAAGCTGGCCGCTACGAGCAGTACTTC. This gives the protein CASSEAGRYEQYF.

The chain combines TRBV5-1 with TRBJ2-7; 12 bases align to TRBD2. After removal of 4 bases from V and 3 bases from J, the junction contained 8 bases not matched to a gene. Per the germline V gene, CDR1 is SGHRS and CDR2 is YFSETQ. This CDR3 is built from 16 residues. The CDR3 region is CASSRGRTSGNYEQYF. The CDR3 DNA is TGCGCCAGCAGCCGGGGGCGGACTAGCGGGAACTACGAGCAGTACTTC.

The rearrangement uses TRBV29-1 and TRBJ1-2; D unclear. Germline V gene lookup returns CDR1 SQVTM and CDR2 ANQGSEA. Trimming left V 3 bases short and J 6 bases short, with 11 bases between. The length of the CDR3 is 12 residues. The CDR3 spells CSVERFLDGYTF. The CDR3, as DNA: TGCAGCGTTGAGAGGTTCCTGGATGGCTACACCTTC.

The sample holds one count of this clone. The chain couples TRBV19 to TRBJ2-1; D is ambiguous. The CDR3 sequence is 11 residues long. V gave up 2 bases and J gave up 10 bases, with 6 bases separating them. Germline CDR1 is LNHDA and CDR2 is SQIVND (reference sequence). CDR3 nucleotides: TGTGCCAGTAGTATAAAAACAGAGCAGTTCTTC. Amino acid sequence: CASSIKTEQFF.

J is TRBJ1-5 and V is TRBV7-2, with 7 bases fitting TRBD1. CDR3 size: 16 residues. Germline CDR1 reads SGHTA; CDR2 reads FQGNSA. J lost 9 bases, V lost 2 bases, and 13 bases had no gene match. The CDR3 reads CASSLPTGAAVGPQHF. CDR3 bases: TGTGCCAGCAGCTTACCTACAGGGGCCGCCGTGGGGCCCCAGCATTTT.